The clone carrying this TCR beta chain was detected only a few times. Trimming at V came to 0 bases and at J to 9 bases, leaving 11 bases not matched to a gene. CDR1 is SGHVT, CDR2 SQSDAQ, per germline. This CDR3 has 18 amino acids. The data are from a study of blood T cell repertoires in COVID-19. Study-level background: Sites in the United States, Italy and Spain provided acute and convalescent COVID-19 samples. In each case, the material was cDNA or gDNA derived from T cells, B-cell-depleted T cells, or PBMCs.

Per the original data handling: Amplifying reference gene primers gave estimates of nucleated cell counts. The repertoire was sequenced with immunoSEQ multiplex PCR; TCRdb's copy has only in-frame clones and lacks some. V, J and clone size derive from that table, while D and trimming were established from the DNA sequence. The table records around 69,000 clones, roughly nine tenths of them present only once. The receptor was isolated from a woman between 45 and 60 years old with active COVID-19. Sequencing input: peripheral blood. The V gene is TRBV7-4, the J gene TRBJ1-6; 10 bases align to TRBD1. The CDR3 DNA sequence: TGTGCCAGCAGCTTAGCGCTAAAGGGGGGACAGGGGACTTCACCCCTCCACTTT. Protein sequence: CASSLALKGGQGTSPLHF.